This TCR beta chain was sequenced in a study of human T cells and chemical hapten exposure. This clonotype came up a few times. The time point here: patch test 3, about 24 weeks after DPC sensitization. Treatment here: therapeutic diphenylcyclopropenone sensitization with weekly scalp DPC. TCRdb reprocessed the RACE reads with MiXCR, giving one entry per CDR3 protein. The table has 82,000 or so distinct CDR3 sequences, around 13% seen once. The CDR3 length is 14 residues. Germline V gene lookup returns CDR1 SGHRS and CDR2 YFSETQ. The germline V and J ends were trimmed by 2 bases and 4 bases, with 12 bases remaining between them.

The receptor was derived from a woman aged 50 to 60 with alopecia areata. Some clones in this sample may be carry-over from other donors' samples. This material consisted of whole blood, taken in connection with sensitization to the hapten diphenylcyclopropenone (DPC). The chain uses TRBV5-1 and TRBJ1-1; D call uncertain. CDR3 sequence (DNA): TGCGCCAGCAGCTTATCCCTGGTAGTCACTGAAGCTTTCTTT. Its translation is CASSLSLVVTEAFF.